This is a list of T cell receptor beta chains from one sample in a study of cytomegalovirus exposure and HLA in healthy donors. The protocol was immunoSEQ multiplex PCR, while the TCRdb copy is restricted to in-frame clones and leaves out a portion. Among around 180,000 clones listed, 75% to 85% were seen once. Sequenced: PBMCs. These receptors were taken from a man aged 25 to 40 in good health and CMV-seropositive. The conserved cysteine and the conserved F or W are not part of the CDR3 here.

V: TRBV29-1; J: TRBJ2-7; CDR3: SVEDYSYEQY
V: TRBV18; J: TRBJ2-7; CDR3: ASSQTPRGPSYEQY
V: TRBV7-8; J: TRBJ2-1; CDR3: ASSPRDFLEQF
V: TRBV2; J: TRBJ2-2; CDR3: ASRAENTGELF
V: TRBV5-1; J: TRBJ1-5; CDR3: ASSLGGPNQPQH
V: TRBV6-5; J: TRBJ1-2; CDR3: ASSYSGVGYT
V: TRBV6-1; J: TRBJ1-1; CDR3: ASSGDRGGTEAF
V: TRBV27; J: TRBJ1-1; CDR3: ASSYSKGDREHTEAF
V: TRBV10-3; J: TRBJ1-6; CDR3: AIRRTVPYNSPLH
V: TRBV27; J: TRBJ1-2; CDR3: ASSLYGREDGYT
V: TRBV5-5; J: TRBJ1-5; CDR3: ASSPRQGASQPQH
V: TRBV5-6; J: TRBJ1-3; CDR3: ASSFWTGNSGNTIY
V: TRBV6-5; J: TRBJ2-2; CDR3: ASSYRGLTGELF
V: TRBV25-1; J: TRBJ1-4; CDR3: ASSETGLAEKLF
V: TRBV25-1; J: TRBJ1-5; CDR3: ASSDRYNQPQH
V: TRBV5-1; J: TRBJ2-1; CDR3: ASSLELNSYNEQF
V: TRBV5-4; J: TRBJ2-7; CDR3: ASSLGGGGYEQY
V: TRBV6-5; J: TRBJ2-7; CDR3: ASSAGLLTEQY
V: TRBV6-4; J: TRBJ2-3; CDR3: ASSEIAGRTDTQY
V: TRBV10-2; J: TRBJ2-7; CDR3: ASSGEHEQY
V: TRBV28; J: TRBJ1-4; CDR3: ASSESGNEKLF
V: TRBV27; J: TRBJ1-1; CDR3: ASSLIVGTGLTEAF
V: TRBV7-9; J: TRBJ1-5; CDR3: ASSLDSSNQPQH
V: TRBV9; J: TRBJ2-1; CDR3: ASSVGSVAGSEQF
V: TRBV27; J: TRBJ1-2; CDR3: ASSLSAGTVVSGYT
V: TRBV29-1; J: TRBJ2-7; CDR3: SVEQGRNYEQY
V: TRBV7-9; J: TRBJ2-1; CDR3: ASSRTELRGDEQF
V: TRBV5-1; J: TRBJ2-1; CDR3: ASSLGLAGGPAL
V: TRBV5-4; J: TRBJ2-1; CDR3: ASSWSGGEYYNEQF
V: TRBV9; J: TRBJ2-7; CDR3: ASSVGGAGPYEQY
V: TRBV6-6; J: TRBJ2-1; CDR3: ASSYPGDLDEQF
V: TRBV15; J: TRBJ2-7; CDR3: ATSRAGTGGYEQY
V: TRBV11-2; J: TRBJ2-7; CDR3: ASSLGPQPLGEQY
V: TRBV27; J: TRBJ2-3; CDR3: ASSSTGGTDTQY
V: TRBV27; J: TRBJ1-2; CDR3: ASSLSGRSNYGYT
V: TRBV21-1; J: TRBJ1-5; CDR3: ASSWQGYSNQPQH
V: TRBV9; J: TRBJ1-1; CDR3: ASSVGQGSTEAF
V: TRBV4-1; J: TRBJ2-1; CDR3: ASSQGGLTEQF
V: TRBV4-3; J: TRBJ2-7; CDR3: ASSQRQGMYGQY
V: TRBV7-3; J: TRBJ2-1; CDR3: ASSLGTSGSNEQF
V: TRBV7-9; J: TRBJ1-3; CDR3: SSSPPGERNTIY
V: TRBV11-3; J: TRBJ2-2; CDR3: ASSFSSGRGTGELF
V: TRBV19; J: TRBJ2-6; CDR3: ASSIKGPGANVLT
V: TRBV28; J: TRBJ2-7; CDR3: ASSFLGTKEQY
V: TRBV7-6; J: TRBJ2-2; CDR3: ASSPRTSTGISWGNTGELF
V: TRBV10-3; J: TRBJ1-5; CDR3: AISESGQGAFGNQPQH
V: TRBV6-5; J: TRBJ2-7; CDR3: ASSYASSGRYYEQY
V: TRBV7-9; J: TRBJ2-5; CDR3: ASSLAGTEETQY
V: TRBV19; J: TRBJ2-7; CDR3: ASSIGQGEAYEQY
V: TRBV4-2; J: TRBJ1-4; CDR3: ASSQASGAQGRGEKLF
V: TRBV5-1; J: TRBJ1-1; CDR3: ASSLGLLNTEAF
V: TRBV4-1; J: TRBJ2-6; CDR3: ASSQQAPKLAGGTGANVLT
V: TRBV11-2; J: TRBJ1-1; CDR3: ASSFSENTEAF
V: TRBV27; J: TRBJ1-6; CDR3: ASSFRDRSSPLH
V: TRBV5-5; J: TRBJ2-5; CDR3: ASSLPHSQKETQY